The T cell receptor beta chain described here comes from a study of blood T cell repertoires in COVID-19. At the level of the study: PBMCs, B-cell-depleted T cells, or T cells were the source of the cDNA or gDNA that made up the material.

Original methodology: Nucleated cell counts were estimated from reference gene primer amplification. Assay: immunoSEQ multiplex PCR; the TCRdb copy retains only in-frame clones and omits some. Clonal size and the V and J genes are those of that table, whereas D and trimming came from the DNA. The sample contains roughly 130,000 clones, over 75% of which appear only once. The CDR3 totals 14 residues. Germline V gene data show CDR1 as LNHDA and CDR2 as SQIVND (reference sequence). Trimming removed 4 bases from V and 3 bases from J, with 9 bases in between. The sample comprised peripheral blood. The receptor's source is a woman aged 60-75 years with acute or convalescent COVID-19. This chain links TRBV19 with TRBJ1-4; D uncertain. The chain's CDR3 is CASSRNSANEKLFF. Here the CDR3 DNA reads TGTGCCAGTAGTAGAAATTCGGCTAATGAAAAACTGTTTTTT.